Listed below are T cell receptor beta chains from one sample, sequenced in a study of cytomegalovirus exposure and HLA in healthy donors. Libraries were prepared by immunoSEQ multiplex PCR; TCRdb keeps only in-frame clonotypes and omits some of them. The profile shows about 170,000 clones, just over 70% of them singletons. Sequencing was done on a sample of PBMCs. The source is a human donor in good health. The CDR3 runs from the conserved cysteine through the conserved F or W. The D gene is left open where the match is weak. Only part of the rows carry a size: once, few, many, or a class if the clone is expanded.

clone_size: -
v_call: TRBV18
d_call: -
j_call: TRBJ1-2
cdr3_nt: TGTGCCAGCTCACCACGTGGGGGGGACTATGGCTACACCTTC
cdr3_aa: CASSPRGGDYGYTF

clone_size: -
v_call: TRBV11-2
d_call: TRBD1
j_call: TRBJ1-6
cdr3_nt: TGTGCCAGCAGCCCCCGACAGGGGGAGAATTCACCCCTCCACTTT
cdr3_aa: CASSPRQGENSPLHF

clone_size: -
v_call: TRBV23-1
d_call: -
j_call: TRBJ2-7
cdr3_nt: TGCGCCAGCAGTCAATCGAAACGGAGCTCCTACGAGCAGTACTTC
cdr3_aa: CASSQSKRSSYEQYF

clone_size: -
v_call: TRBV2
d_call: -
j_call: TRBJ2-2
cdr3_nt: TGTGCCAGCAGTGACAGTAGCGGCGGGGAGCTGTTTTTT
cdr3_aa: CASSDSSGGELFF

clone_size: once
v_call: TRBV20-1
d_call: -
j_call: TRBJ2-3
cdr3_nt: TGCAGTGCAGAAACTTCAGATACGCAGTATTTT
cdr3_aa: CSAETSDTQYF

clone_size: few
v_call: TRBV11-1
d_call: -
j_call: TRBJ1-6
cdr3_nt: TGTGCCAGCAGCTTACTGGCCAGGGCCGGTTCACCCCTCCACTTT
cdr3_aa: CASSLLARAGSPLHF

clone_size: -
v_call: TRBV7-9
d_call: -
j_call: TRBJ2-1
cdr3_nt: TGTGCCAGCAGCTTAGGGGCCAAGGATGAGCAGTTCTTC
cdr3_aa: CASSLGAKDEQFF

clone_size: -
v_call: TRBV15
d_call: -
j_call: TRBJ2-2
cdr3_nt: TGTGCCACCAGCAGAGATCTTCTGAAATTAGCAGCGAACACCGGGGAGCTGTTTTTT
cdr3_aa: CATSRDLLKLAANTGELFF

clone_size: -
v_call: TRBV11-2
d_call: -
j_call: TRBJ1-1
cdr3_nt: TGTGCCAGCAGCTTTGTTAGGGAGGGCACTGAAGCTTTCTTT
cdr3_aa: CASSFVREGTEAFF

clone_size: few
v_call: TRBV5-5
d_call: TRBD1
j_call: TRBJ2-7
cdr3_nt: TGTGCCAGCAGCTACTATATGGGACAGGGGGGGGGTGGGGCGAGCGAGCAGTACTTC
cdr3_aa: CASSYYMGQGGGGASEQYF

clone_size: -
v_call: TRBV19
d_call: TRBD1
j_call: TRBJ1-2
cdr3_nt: TGTGCCAGTAGTCTAGGGACAGGGGGCGTCTATGGCTACACCTTC
cdr3_aa: CASSLGTGGVYGYTF

clone_size: -
v_call: TRBV6-5
d_call: TRBD2
j_call: TRBJ2-1
cdr3_nt: TGTGCCAGCAGTGAGAGCGGGGGGTACAATGAGCAGTTCTTC
cdr3_aa: CASSESGGYNEQFF

clone_size: -
v_call: TRBV4-3
d_call: -
j_call: TRBJ2-2
cdr3_nt: TGCGCCAGCAGCCAAGTGGCGGTGAACACCGGGGAGCTGTTTTTT
cdr3_aa: CASSQVAVNTGELFF

clone_size: -
v_call: TRBV7-3
d_call: -
j_call: TRBJ2-3
cdr3_nt: TGTGCCAGCAGCTTACCCTCCACAGATACGCAGTATTTT
cdr3_aa: CASSLPSTDTQYF

clone_size: -
v_call: TRBV4-3
d_call: TRBD1
j_call: TRBJ2-1
cdr3_nt: TGCGCCAGCAGCCAAGGGGGGACAGGGGTTGAGCAGTTCTTC
cdr3_aa: CASSQGGTGVEQFF

clone_size: once
v_call: TRBV27
d_call: TRBD2
j_call: TRBJ2-3
cdr3_nt: TGTGCCAGCAGTATCCTAGCGGGGGGTGGGGCAGATACGCAGTATTTT
cdr3_aa: CASSILAGGGADTQYF

clone_size: -
v_call: TRBV11-3
d_call: -
j_call: TRBJ2-1
cdr3_nt: TGTGCCAGCAGCACACGACCAACAGGCGAGCAGTTCTTC
cdr3_aa: CASSTRPTGEQFF